One sample yielded the 15 T cell receptor beta chains listed below, sequenced in a study of early T cells in non-severe SARS-CoV-2 infection. TCRdb reprocessed the 5' RACE reads with MiXCR, giving one entry per CDR3 protein. The sample shows tens of thousands of distinct CDR3 sequences, around 4.1% of them seen only once. The sequenced material came from whole blood. The receptors were gathered from an adult who was a healthcare worker with PCR-confirmed SARS-CoV-2 infection or an uninfected control (not recorded which).

The chain has TRBV7-9 and TRBJ2-5; D ambiguous. Trimming removed 8 bases from V and 10 bases from J, with 17 bases in between. This CDR3 spans 12 amino acids. The germline V gene encodes CDR1 SEHNR and CDR2 FQNEAQ (reference sequence). The CDR3 DNA reads TGTGCCAGCTGTTACTCGCCTAGTGACCAGTACTTC. As protein: CASCYSPSDQYF.

This clonotype appeared a few times. V usage is TRBV12-3 or TRBV12-4 and J usage is TRBJ2-3; 9 nucleotides match TRBD2. V lost 5 bases and J lost 6; bases outside the gene matches: 18. This CDR3 is 18 amino acids long. The CDR3 DNA reads TGTGCCAGCAGTCAAGCATTAGCGGGGGACCTGGCCCTGGATACGCAGTATTTT. This codes for CASSQALAGDLALDTQYF.

This clonotype occurred many times. The chain uses TRBV14 and TRBJ1-4; 8 bases match TRBD1. Looked up from germline, CDR1 is SGHDN and CDR2 is FVKESK. The V segment lost 2 bases and the J segment 10 bases; nucleotides outside the gene matches: 6. The CDR3 runs to 14 residues. The CDR3 loop is CASSQSAGTGKLFF. Written as DNA, the CDR3 is TGTGCCAGCAGCCAATCGGCCGGGACAGGAAAACTGTTTTTT.

This clonotype was picked up a small number of times. V and J are TRBV10-2 and TRBJ1-3; no definite D call. The CDR3 loop spans 18 amino acids. Trimming shortened V by 3 bases and J by 0 bases, and 18 bases separated the two germline ends. Germline V gene lookup returns CDR1 WSHSY and CDR2 SAAADI. The CDR3 reads CASSELGRGPYSGNTIYF. DNA of the CDR3: TGCGCCAGCAGTGAATTGGGCCGAGGACCGTACTCTGGAAACACCATATATTTT.

Many counts were recorded for this clonotype. The chain has TRBV6-1 and TRBJ2-4; TRBD1 agrees at 8 bases. Trimming cost V 5 bases and J 6 bases; bases outside gene matches: 6. The germline gives CDR1 MNHNS, CDR2 SASEGT. CDR3 length: 14 residues. The CDR3 protein is CASSMTGAGNIQYF. CDR3 nucleotides: TGTGCCAGCAGTATGACAGGGGCCGGAAACATTCAGTACTTC.

This clonotype showed up many times. The chain combines TRBV19 with TRBJ2-5; TRBD2 matches at 13 bases. Germline CDR1 LNHDA, CDR2 SQIVND (reference sequence). J gave up 4 bases and V 7 bases, and 6 bases lay outside the gene matches. The CDR3 is made up of 15 amino acids. This CDR3 reads CASTPGLAGRETQYF. The CDR3 DNA is TGTGCCAGTACCCCGGGACTAGCGGGAAGAGAGACCCAGTACTTC.

The CDR3 loop is CASIGVTFYEQYF. In DNA form, the CDR3 reads TGTGCCAGCATCGGGGTTACGTTCTACGAGCAGTACTTC. The chain links TRBV2 to TRBJ2-7, with D maybe TRBD2 (5 bases). V was pared by 7 bases and J by 3 bases, with 13 bases between. The length of the CDR3 is 13 residues. Germline V lookup: CDR1 SNHLY, CDR2 FYNNEI. Looking up the rest from reference TRBV2 and TRBJ2-7 gives the full variable domain: EPEVTQTPSHQVTQMGQEVILRCVPISNHLYFYWYRQILGQKVEFLVSFYNNEISEKSEIFDDQFSVERPDGSNFTLKIRSTKLEDSAMYFCASIGVTFYEQYFGPGTRLTVT.

This clonotype occurred many times. This chain connects TRBV6-6 to TRBJ2-7; D gene unclear. Trimming stripped 7 bases from V and 0 bases from J, with 10 bases between. The CDR3 runs to 13 residues. Germline V gene data show CDR1 as MNHNY and CDR2 as SVGAGI (reference sequence). The chain's CDR3 is CASTLTSSYEQYF. As DNA, the CDR3 is TGTGCCAGCACCCTAACAAGCTCCTACGAGCAGTACTTC.

This clonotype was observed many times. This chain joins TRBV5-1 and TRBJ1-2; 10 bases fit TRBD1. Unmatched junction bases numbered 2, after V lost 4 bases and J lost 2 bases. CDR1 is SGHRS, CDR2 YFSETQ, per germline. The CDR3 has 14 amino acids. This chain's CDR3 is CASSKGQGNYGYTF. CDR3 bases: TGCGCCAGCAGCAAGGGACAGGGGAACTATGGCTACACCTTC.

This clonotype was counted a few times. The gene calls are TRBV28 and TRBJ2-7; D may be TRBD2 (7 bases). Germline V gene data show CDR1 as MDHEN and CDR2 as SYDVKM. The CDR3 covers 15 residues. The ends were cut back, 1 base at V and 0 bases at J, with 10 bases in the middle. Here the CDR3 reads CASSLSGGSSYEQYF. The CDR3 DNA reads as TGTGCCAGCAGTTTATCGGGGGGCAGCTCCTACGAGCAGTACTTC.

This clonotype appeared a single time. V and J are TRBV11-2 and TRBJ1-2, with 7 bases aligning to TRBD1. The CDR3 has 15 residues. Looked up from germline, CDR1 is SGHAT and CDR2 is FQNNGV. Losses at the gene ends were 2 bases for V and 4 bases for J; bases not matched to a gene: 7. The CDR3 reads CASSLQGGFGYGYTF. The CDR3 DNA follows: TGTGCCAGCAGCTTACAAGGGGGCTTCGGCTATGGCTACACCTTC.

In its sample, this clonotype was seen many times. For the CDR3, the DNA is TGTGCCAGCAGCTTAACAGGCTTCAACGGGGATACGCAGTATTTT. It yields the protein CASSLTGFNGDTQYF. This chain connects TRBV7-9 to TRBJ2-3, with D possibly being TRBD1 (5 bases). Germline values: CDR1 SEHNR, CDR2 FQNEAQ (reference sequence). V lost 2 bases to trimming and J lost 6 bases, with 15 bases between them. CDR3 size: 15 residues.

This clonotype has ten or more counts. The chain is built from TRBV29-1 and TRBJ2-1, with D perhaps TRBD1 or TRBD2 (5 bases each). Germline loops: CDR1 SQVTM, CDR2 ANQGSEA. Trimming removed 8 bases from V and 6 bases from J, with 17 bases in between. The CDR3 totals 13 residues. CDR3 sequence reads: CSFRDGPFNEQFF. Here the CDR3 DNA reads TGCAGCTTCCGGGACGGTCCCTTCAATGAGCAGTTCTTC.

This clonotype was counted at least ten times. This chain uses TRBV5-1 with TRBJ2-3, with D perhaps TRBD2 (5 bases). The V gene's germline CDR1 is SGHRS and CDR2 YFSETQ. This CDR3 is 15 amino acids long. Trimming stripped 0 bases from V and 4 bases from J, with 12 bases between. CDR3 nucleotide sequence: TGCGCCAGCAGCTTGGGAGGGAATCGAGCAGATACGCAGTATTTT. This gives the protein CASSLGGNRADTQYF. The whole variable domain, filled in from reference TRBV5-1 and TRBJ2-3, reads KAGVTQTPRYLIKTRGQQVTLSCSPISGHRSVSWYQQTPGQGLQFLFEYFSETQRNKGNFPGRFSGRQFSNSRSEMNVSTLELGDSALYLCASSLGGNRADTQYFGPGTRLTVL.

This clonotype was observed many times. The chain combines TRBV5-1 with TRBJ2-1; 16 bases line up with TRBD2. The CDR3 runs 21 residues. Germline V CDR1 and CDR2: SGHRS, YFSETQ. Losses at the gene ends were 0 bases for V and 0 bases for J; bases not matched to a gene: 9. The CDR3 here is CASSLDIPGLAGGSSYNEQFF. The CDR3 DNA reads TGCGCCAGCAGCTTGGATATTCCGGGACTAGCGGGAGGGAGCTCCTACAATGAGCAGTTCTTC.